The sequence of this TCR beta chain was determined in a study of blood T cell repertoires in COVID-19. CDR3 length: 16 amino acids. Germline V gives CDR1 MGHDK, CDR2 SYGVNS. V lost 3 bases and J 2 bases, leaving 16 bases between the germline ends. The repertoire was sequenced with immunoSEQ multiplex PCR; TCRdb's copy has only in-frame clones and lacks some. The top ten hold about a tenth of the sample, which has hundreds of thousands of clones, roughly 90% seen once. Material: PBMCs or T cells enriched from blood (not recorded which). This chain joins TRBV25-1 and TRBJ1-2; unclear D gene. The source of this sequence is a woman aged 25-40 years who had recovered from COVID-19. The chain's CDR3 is CASSEAGGRRNYGYTF. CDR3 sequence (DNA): TGTGCCAGCAGTGAGGCGGGTGGCAGGCGAAACTATGGCTACACCTTC.